The rows below give T cell receptor beta chains drawn from one sample of a study of OX40 agonist ivuxolimab in advanced cancers. The table came from immunoSEQ multiplex PCR; TCRdb's copy has only in-frame clones and leaves some out. The table records under 80,000 clones, about 90% of them present only once. The sample here was CD4+ or CD8+ T cells sorted from blood, taken in a trial of the OX40 agonist ivuxolimab. The source of these receptors is an adult with an advanced solid tumor such as melanoma, head and neck, liver or kidney cancer. Both conserved end residues are part of each CDR3. The D gene is left open where the match is weak. Rows may omit the clone size; those that give it use once, few, many or a size class.

D gene	J gene	V gene	clone size	CDR3 protein	CDR3 DNA
NA	TRBJ2-1	TRBV29-1	NA	CSVGTHSFYNEQFF	TGCAGCGTTGGGACTCATTCCTTTTACAATGAGCAGTTCTTC
NA	TRBJ1-3	TRBV5-1	NA	CASSVGGVAGNTIYF	TGCGCCAGCAGCGTGGGCGGGGTTGCTGGAAACACCATATATTTT
TRBD1	TRBJ2-7	TRBV15	NA	CATSRARDRVKYEQYF	TGTGCCACCAGCAGAGCTAGGGACAGGGTGAAATACGAGCAGTACTTC
TRBD1	TRBJ1-4	TRBV5-1	NA	CASSTGGTGANEKLFF	TGCGCCAGCAGCACAGGAGGGACAGGGGCGAATGAAAAACTGTTTTTT
TRBD2	TRBJ2-3	TRBV30	NA	CAWSETSGSTDTQYF	TGTGCCTGGAGTGAGACTAGCGGGAGCACAGATACGCAGTATTTT
TRBD2	TRBJ2-1	TRBV6-5	NA	CASSWGLAGVSEQFF	TGTGCCAGCAGCTGGGGACTAGCGGGAGTTTCTGAGCAGTTCTTC
NA	TRBJ1-1	TRBV5-1	NA	CASSAELGRGATEAFF	TGCGCCAGCAGCGCTGAACTTGGCAGGGGCGCTACTGAAGCTTTCTTT
TRBD2	TRBJ2-5	TRBV2	once	CASSREVLAGQETQYF	TGTGCCAGCAGTCGAGAGGTCCTAGCGGGGCAAGAGACCCAGTACTTC
TRBD1	TRBJ2-3	TRBV5-1	few	CASSLGQGAGATDTQYF	TGCGCCAGCAGCCTGGGACAGGGGGCGGGGGCCACAGATACGCAGTATTTT
NA	TRBJ2-7	TRBV5-1	NA	CASSLYGQNYEQYF	TGCGCCAGCAGCTTGTATGGACAGAACTACGAGCAGTACTTC
NA	TRBJ2-2	TRBV27	NA	CASSSYPGSGELFF	TGTGCCAGCAGTTCTTATCCGGGTTCGGGGGAGCTGTTTTTT
NA	TRBJ2-7	TRBV6-4	few	CASSLPRNQRYEQYF	TGTGCCAGCAGCCTTCCAAGAAATCAGCGGTACGAGCAGTACTTC
NA	TRBJ2-7	TRBV7-9	NA	CASSLGAESYEQYF	TGTGCCAGCAGCTTAGGCGCTGAGTCCTACGAGCAGTACTTC
TRBD2	TRBJ2-7	TRBV2	NA	CASSRRLAGGPFYEQYF	TGTGCCAGCAGTCGTAGACTAGCGGGAGGGCCTTTCTACGAGCAGTACTTC
NA	TRBJ2-2	TRBV18	NA	CASSSGTANTGELFF	TGTGCCAGCTCTTCCGGGACGGCGAACACCGGGGAGCTGTTTTTT
NA	TRBJ2-2	TRBV5-1	NA	CASRVGAANTGELFF	TGCGCCAGCAGGGTGGGCGCTGCGAACACCGGGGAGCTGTTTTTT
NA	TRBJ2-4	TRBV28	NA	CASSSDRRGRDIQYF	TGTGCCAGCAGTTCCGACCGCAGGGGAAGGGACATTCAGTACTTC
NA	TRBJ1-1	TRBV21-1	NA	CASSKIWENTEAFF	TGTGCCAGCAGCAAAATATGGGAGAACACTGAAGCTTTCTTT
NA	TRBJ1-6	TRBV11-2	NA	CASSLRSDSPLHF	TGTGCCAGCAGCTTAAGGTCTGATTCACCCCTCCACTTT
TRBD1	TRBJ1-4	TRBV6-6	NA	CASRQGGAGEKLFF	TGTGCCAGCAGACAGGGGGGCGCCGGAGAAAAACTGTTTTTT
TRBD1	TRBJ2-4	TRBV5-1	NA	CASSFGTGHNIQYF	TGCGCCAGCAGCTTCGGGACAGGTCATAACATTCAGTACTTC
NA	TRBJ2-7	TRBV2	NA	CAGGTQGGEQYF	TGTGCCGGGGGGACCCAGGGTGGCGAGCAGTACTTC
NA	TRBJ1-1	TRBV20-1	NA	CSASENTEAFF	TGCAGTGCTAGTGAGAACACTGAAGCTTTCTTT
NA	TRBJ1-2	TRBV6-1	NA	CASSEAEGNYGYTF	TGTGCCAGCAGTGAGGCGGAGGGTAACTATGGCTACACCTTC
NA	TRBJ2-6	TRBV7-9	NA	CASSSGANVLTF	TGTGCCAGCAGCTCTGGGGCCAACGTCCTGACTTTC
NA	TRBJ2-3	TRBV28	NA	CASSQKDTQYF	TGTGCCAGCAGCCAAAAAGATACGCAGTATTTT
TRBD2	TRBJ2-3	TRBV7-9	NA	CASSPLAGGWGTQYF	TGTGCCAGCAGCCCCCTAGCGGGGGGGTGGGGTACGCAGTATTTT
NA	TRBJ2-7	TRBV11-2	NA	CASSFRLSGQPYEQYF	TGTGCCAGCAGCTTTAGGTTGTCAGGGCAACCCTACGAGCAGTACTTC
NA	TRBJ2-3	TRBV29-1	NA	CSVDRVTDTQYF	TGCAGCGTTGACAGGGTAACAGATACGCAGTATTTT
NA	TRBJ1-2	TRBV18	NA	CASSPTLRAGYTF	TGTGCCAGCTCACCGACGTTAAGGGCAGGCTACACCTTC
NA	TRBJ2-6	TRBV27	NA	CASSASGGSGANVLTF	TGTGCCAGCAGTGCGTCGGGTGGTTCTGGGGCCAACGTCCTGACTTTC
NA	TRBJ2-1	TRBV7-9	NA	CASSLVGEQFF	TGTGCCAGCAGCTTAGTGGGTGAGCAGTTCTTC
TRBD2	TRBJ2-1	TRBV30	NA	CAWSRRTTGLDEQFF	TGTGCCTGGAGCCGCCGAACGACGGGACTAGATGAGCAGTTCTTC
TRBD1	TRBJ1-2	TRBV5-1	NA	CASSARDSGYTF	TGCGCCAGCAGCGCTCGGGACAGTGGCTACACCTTC
NA	TRBJ2-7	TRBV6-6	NA	CASYNGVHEQYF	TGTGCCAGCTATAATGGGGTCCACGAGCAGTACTTC
TRBD2	TRBJ2-3	TRBV6-5	NA	CASSATSGTDTQYF	TGTGCCAGCAGTGCTACTAGCGGCACAGATACGCAGTATTTT
NA	TRBJ2-3	TRBV18	NA	CASSPPNLADTQYF	TGTGCCAGCTCACCACCGAATTTAGCAGATACGCAGTATTTT
TRBD2	TRBJ2-5	TRBV4-2	NA	CASSQGLAGGRGTQYF	TGTGCCAGCAGCCAAGGACTGGCGGGAGGTCGGGGGACCCAGTACTTC
NA	TRBJ2-7	TRBV28	NA	CASSSTGGAYEQYF	TGTGCCAGCAGTTCAACAGGGGGGGCCTACGAGCAGTACTTC
NA	TRBJ2-7	TRBV20-1	NA	CSASVSYEQYF	TGCAGTGCTTCCGTCTCCTACGAGCAGTACTTC
NA	TRBJ2-3	TRBV11-3	NA	CASSSQFLRENTDTQYF	TGTGCCAGCAGCTCTCAATTTCTTCGAGAAAACACAGATACGCAGTATTTT
NA	TRBJ1-2	TRBV6-1	NA	CASSVYRSNYGYTF	TGTGCCAGCAGTGTCTACAGGTCTAACTATGGCTACACCTTC
NA	TRBJ2-7	TRBV10-2	NA	CASTRSEGSEQYF	TGCGCCAGCACAAGGTCAGAGGGGTCCGAGCAGTACTTC
NA	TRBJ2-5	TRBV18	NA	CASSPGLGEETQYF	TGTGCCAGCTCACCGGGTTTGGGGGAAGAGACCCAGTACTTC
NA	TRBJ1-5	TRBV6-5	NA	CASRLKDRQPQHF	TGTGCCAGCAGACTCAAAGACAGGCAGCCCCAGCATTTT
TRBD2	TRBJ2-3	TRBV19	NA	CASRPGLAGNTDTQYF	TGTGCCAGTAGGCCAGGACTAGCGGGGAACACAGATACGCAGTATTTT
NA	TRBJ2-3	TRBV21-1	once	CASSKRKGTSTDTQYF	TGTGCCAGCAGCAAAAGGAAAGGAACTAGCACAGATACGCAGTATTTT
NA	TRBJ2-7	TRBV30	NA	CAWSVWGGTSYEQYF	TGTGCCTGGAGTGTATGGGGTGGGACTTCCTACGAGCAGTACTTC
NA	TRBJ1-2	TRBV18	NA	CASSPQTRSAHYGYTF	TGTGCCAGCTCACCACAAACTCGTTCGGCGCACTATGGCTACACCTTC
NA	TRBJ2-7	TRBV28	NA	CASNERVGSYEQYF	TGTGCCAGCAATGAGAGGGTTGGGTCCTACGAGCAGTACTTC